The source of this T cell receptor (beta chain) is a study of blood T cell repertoires in COVID-19. This clone was seen more than once but under ten times. Sequencing was performed with immunoSEQ multiplex PCR; in TCRdb, only in-frame clones are kept and a portion is missing. This sample has fewer than 300,000 clones, with around 88% found just once. Germline V lookup: CDR1 LNHDA, CDR2 SQIVND (reference sequence). This CDR3 spans 13 amino acids. V shed 8 bases and J 2 bases; nucleotides not matched to a gene: 3. The rearrangement links TRBV19 to TRBJ2-3, with TRBD1 matching over 8 bases. The receptor comes from a woman aged 35 to 49 with acute COVID-19. The source material was PBMCs or T cells enriched from blood (not recorded which). Here the CDR3 reads CASRDRLTDTQYF. DNA for the CDR3: TGTGCCAGTCGGGACAGGCTCACAGATACGCAGTATTTT.